This T cell receptor (beta chain) was recorded in a study of cytomegalovirus exposure and HLA in healthy donors. The PCR used 60 Vbeta and 13 Jbeta primers. Profiling relied on immunoSEQ multiplex PCR, and the TCRdb table lists in-frame clones only, not all of them. Here the sample spans around 150,000 clones, about four fifths being singletons. The CDR3 sequence is 12 residues long. The germline CDR1 and CDR2 sequences are SNHLY and FYNNEI. The V end lost 6 bases, the J end lost 3 bases, and 9 bases lay between the germline ends. For this clone: The antigen is not known.

Notes on the study in general: The study flagged about 150 TCR beta chains as cytomegalovirus-associated. When a later analysis was performed, an Asian-associated ancestry cluster reportedly had fewer N-insertions than the approximately 680-donor mean. Later work associated roughly 15,000 TCR beta sequences with HLA alleles at 0.05 false discovery rate.

Although they were nominally healthy when sampled, donors likely had unrecorded immune exposures. The sequence came from a woman between 40 and 50 years old in good health and CMV-seronegative. Sequenced: PBMCs. The chain uses TRBV2 and TRBJ2-7, with a possible D match to TRBD1 (6 bases). The CDR3, as DNA: TGTGCCAGCAGGTCGGACAGCTACGAGCAGTACTTC. Translation gives CASRSDSYEQYF.